The clone carrying this T cell receptor (beta chain) was seen at least ten times. The record originates from a study of T cells after yellow fever vaccination. Study-wide context: EM, EMRA, CM and Tscm memory subsets were separated by sorting (using CD3, CD45RA, CCR7 and CD95).

V lost 0 bases and J lost 4, with 14 bases in between. The CDR3 is 15 amino acids. CDR1 and CDR2 (germline): DFQATT, SNEGSKA (reference sequence). Template switching by 5'RACE produced TCR cDNA, adding a universal primer site and UMIs. TCRdb independently ran MiXCR on the 5' RACE reads; one entry per CDR3 protein. The data show 5,000 or so distinct CDR3 sequences, roughly 6.5% seen once. Findings and limits, study-wide: Re-detected after boosting: most primary clones, 96% of CD4 and 80% to 90% of CD8. Weaker overall was a secondary response that nonetheless peaked faster, on day 5 versus 15.

The source of this sequence is a man between 18 and 35 years old who received the YFV17D yellow fever vaccine. J is TRBJ2-3 and V is TRBV20-1; D assignment may be TRBD1 or TRBD2 (6 bases each). Specimen: PBMCs, either bulk or a sorted T-cell subset (CD4+, CD8+, memory, or dextramer-sorted; not recorded which), collected less than 16 days after the first yellow fever vaccination. CDR3 nucleotide sequence: TGCAGTGCTAGAGATCCCAGGGGAGGCGCAGATACGCAGTATTTT. It yields the protein CSARDPRGGADTQYF.